Described below is a single T cell receptor (beta chain) sequence and its context. This specimen belongs to a study of cytomegalovirus exposure and HLA in healthy donors. Primers: 60 Vbeta forward and 13 Jbeta reverse. Assay: immunoSEQ multiplex PCR; the TCRdb copy retains only in-frame clones and omits some. The table lists more than 90,000 clones, about four fifths of them singletons, with 2.5% to 3% in the top ten. This CDR3 comprises 14 residues. Germline CDR1 SGHRS, CDR2 YFSETQ. Unmatched junction bases numbered 7, after V lost 3 bases and J lost 8 bases. Sequencing used PBMCs. The source of this sequence is a woman aged 18 to 35 in good health and CMV-seropositive. The rearrangement uses TRBV5-1 and TRBJ1-2; TRBD1 matches at 10 bases. The CDR3 reads CASSWDRGQGGYTF. The CDR3 DNA sequence: TGCGCCAGCAGCTGGGACAGGGGTCAAGGGGGCTACACCTTC.